This entry lists 24 T cell receptor beta chains sequenced from one sample in a study of spatial heterogeneity in lung cancer. MiXCR, run by TCRdb on the 5' RACE reads, gives a single entry per CDR3 protein. The data show 8,500 to 14,000 distinct CDR3 sequences, over 3% seen once. Time point noted: sample taken at primary tumor resection. The input material, whole RNA from tumor, nontumor lung or frozen PBMC, was sequenced unsorted. The input for sequencing was PBMCs, taken at surgery. The receptors were gathered from a female donor with early-stage non-small cell lung cancer.

This clonotype was observed many times. As an off-target read in a library built for alpha chains, this beta chain has a frequency of little significance. The chain is built from TRBV12-3 or TRBV12-4 and TRBJ2-7, with TRBD2 matching over 7 bases. V dropped 5 bases and J dropped 6; count of bases not matched to a gene: 4. The CDR3 has 12 residues. The DNA of the CDR3 is TGTGCCAGCAGTCCAGCTAGCGGCGAGCAGTACTTC. This gives the protein CASSPASGEQYF.

This clonotype was observed at least ten times. This beta chain turned up in a library designed for alpha chains; as an off-target read, its abundance says little. The chain recombines TRBV28 with TRBJ1-6, with D perhaps TRBD1 (5 bases). The CDR3 runs 14 residues. The ends were cut back, 6 bases at V and 14 bases at J, with 20 bases in the middle. Germline V gives CDR1 MDHEN, CDR2 SYDVKM. CDR3 sequence (DNA): TGTGCCAGCAGAAGCGGGACGTTTTCTTGGGCCCTCCACTTT. Its protein product is CASRSGTFSWALHF.

This clonotype was detected ten times or more. A library made for alpha chains picked up this beta chain off target, so its size means little. The chain carries TRBV7-2 and TRBJ2-5, with 9 bases lining up with TRBD2. The CDR3 extends over 16 amino acids. Losses at the gene ends were 1 base for V and 4 bases for J; bases not matched to a gene: 7. CDR1 is SGHTA and CDR2 is FQGNSA in the germline V gene. CDR3 amino acids: CASSLVAAGGLETQYF. The CDR3 nucleotides read TGTGCCAGCAGCTTAGTGGCAGCGGGGGGTTTAGAGACCCAGTACTTC. Full variable domain (missing parts from reference TRBV7-2 and TRBJ2-5): GAGVSQSPSNKVTEKGKDVELRCDPISGHTALYWYRQSLGQGLEFLIYFQGNSAPDKSGLPSDRFSAERTGGSVSTLTIQRTQQEDSAVYLCASSLVAAGGLETQYFGPGTRLLVL.

This clonotype appeared a few times. This beta chain lies outside the target of a library built for alpha chains; its clone size means little. The rearrangement uses TRBV3-1 and TRBJ2-7; 10 nucleotides align to TRBD1. The CDR3 sequence is 16 residues long. Germline lookup yields CDR1 LGHDT and CDR2 YNNKEL (reference sequence). With 6 bases clipped from V and 5 bases from J, the junction kept 13 bases outside the gene matches. The CDR3 DNA reads as TGTGCCAGCAGTCCTATAGGGACAGGGGATAGCGACGAGCAGTACTTC. Amino acid sequence: CASSPIGTGDSDEQYF.

This clonotype was counted ten times or more. Because the library targeted alpha chains, this beta chain is an off-target read whose size means little. The chain combines TRBV3-1 with TRBJ2-5; 8 bases line up with TRBD2. Germline CDR1 reads LGHDT; CDR2 reads YNNKEL (reference sequence). J gave up 3 bases and V 4 bases, and 1 base lay outside the gene matches. The CDR3 extends over 13 amino acids. CDR3 in amino acids: CASSRAGEETQYF. In DNA, the CDR3 is TGTGCCAGCAGCCGAGCGGGGGAAGAGACCCAGTACTTC.

Concerning this clonotype: This beta chain is a stray sequence in a library constructed for alpha chains; its clone size is not meaningful. The chain recombines TRBV19 with TRBJ2-7, with D unclear. Germline assignment: CDR1 LNHDA and CDR2 SQIVND (reference sequence). This CDR3 is 13 amino acids long. Trimming cost V 5 bases and J 0 bases, with 8 bases left between them. CDR3: CASSAGSSYEQYF. In nucleotides, the CDR3 is TGTGCCAGTAGTGCCGGAAGCTCCTACGAGCAGTACTTC. The full variable domain, with the rest looked up from reference TRBV19 and TRBJ2-7, is DGGITQSPKYLFRKEGQNVTLSCEQNLNHDAMYWYRQDPGQGLRLIYYSQIVNDFQKGDIAEGYSVSREKKESFPLTVTSAQKNPTAFYLCASSAGSSYEQYFGPGTRLTVT.

This clonotype occurred a few times. This beta chain lies outside the target of a library built for alpha chains; its clone size means little. The chain carries TRBV12-3 or TRBV12-4 and TRBJ1-5, with 8 bases aligning to TRBD1. The V gene end was trimmed by 6 bases and the J gene end by 10 bases; junction bases not matched to a gene: 11. The CDR3 totals 14 residues. For the CDR3, the DNA is TGTGCCAGCAGCTTGCACAGGGGGTTCGAACCCCAGCATTTT. Encoded protein: CASSLHRGFEPQHF.

This clonotype was seen at least ten times. This beta chain is an unintended read in a library built for alpha chains; its size means little. This sequence joins TRBV20-1 and TRBJ2-7, with 11 bases lining up with TRBD1. Germline values: CDR1 DFQATT, CDR2 SNEGSKA (reference sequence). The CDR3 runs 14 residues. Germline trimming cut 2 bases from V and 6 bases from J; bases unmatched to any gene: 6. The DNA for the CDR3 is TGCAGTGCTAGAAATCCCGGGACAGGGGGCGAGCAGTACTTC. This gives the protein CSARNPGTGGEQYF.

This clonotype was observed a handful of times. Since it is a stray read in a library aimed at alpha chains, this beta chain has a size that is not meaningful. V and J are TRBV7-2 and TRBJ2-2; D not certain. Per the germline V gene, CDR1 is SGHTA and CDR2 is FQGNSA. Trimming took 2 bases from V and 1 from J, leaving 5 bases between them. This CDR3 comprises 14 residues. CDR3 sequence: CASSLSGNTGELFF. Here the CDR3 DNA reads TGTGCCAGCAGCTTATCTGGGAACACCGGGGAGCTGTTTTTT.

This clonotype was seen repeatedly, ten times or more. A library made for alpha chains picked up this beta chain off target, so its size means little. The chain has TRBV29-1 and TRBJ2-1; D may be TRBD1 (5 bases). CDR3 length equals 12 residues. The V gene's germline CDR1 is SQVTM and CDR2 ANQGSEA. Trimming cost V 4 bases and J 6 bases, with 10 bases left between them. The CDR3 coding sequence is TGCAGCGTTGTGGGCCAGGGCAATGAGCAGTTCTTC. It yields the protein CSVVGQGNEQFF.

This clonotype was detected ten times or more. Since it is a stray read in a library aimed at alpha chains, this beta chain has a size that is not meaningful. This chain uses TRBV2 with TRBJ2-7, with D perhaps matching TRBD2 (5 bases). The V end was cut by 4 bases, the J end by 4 bases, with 11 bases between. Looked up from germline, CDR1 is SNHLY and CDR2 is FYNNEI. The CDR3 has 13 amino acids. CDR3 coding DNA: TGTGCCAGCAGTGCCGAACGGGGATACGAGCAGTACTTC. Its protein is CASSAERGYEQYF.

This clonotype showed up many times. Found in a library prepared for alpha chains, this beta chain is an off-target read, and its abundance has little meaning. The gene calls are TRBV27 and TRBJ1-5; the D gene is possibly TRBD1 (5 bases). Trimming stripped 6 bases from V and 0 bases from J, with 6 bases between. This CDR3 is 13 amino acids long. Germline-derived CDR1 and CDR2 are MNHEY and SMNVEV (reference sequence). CDR3 nucleotides: TGTGCCAGCAGGGGGCTTAGCAATCAGCCCCAGCATTTT. This translates into CASRGLSNQPQHF.

In its sample, this clonotype is medium-sized. Little can be read into the size of this beta chain, an off-target read in a library designed for alpha chains. V is TRBV29-1 and J is TRBJ1-2; 9 bases are a match to TRBD1. Germline CDR1 and CDR2: SQVTM and ANQGSEA. The V and J ends lost 4 bases and 5 bases, in that order; junction bases with no gene match: 2. This CDR3 has 12 residues. CDR3 bases: TGCAGCGTTGTGACAGGGGGGTATGGCTACACCTTC. It encodes CSVVTGGYGYTF. Drawing the rest from reference TRBV29-1 and TRBJ1-2, the complete variable domain is SAVISQKPSRDICQRGTSLTIQCQVDSQVTMMFWYRQQPGQSLTLIATANQGSEATYESGFVIDKFPISRPNLTFSTLTVSNMSPEDSSIYLCSVVTGGYGYTFGSGTRLTVV.

This clonotype came up many times. This beta chain slipped into a library made for alpha chains as a stray read, so its size is not meaningful. The chain joins TRBV29-1 to TRBJ2-5, with D possibly TRBD1 on 6 matching bases. V was shortened by 8 bases and J by 5 bases, with 12 bases between the two germline ends. The germline gives CDR1 SQVTM, CDR2 ANQGSEA. The length of the CDR3 is 11 residues. The CDR3 region is CSPRQGETQYF. CDR3 sequence (DNA): TGCAGCCCGAGGCAGGGGGAGACCCAGTACTTC.

The sample holds many counts of this clonotype. This beta chain appears as a stray read in a library generated for alpha chains; its size is not informative. This chain joins TRBV28 and TRBJ2-7; unclear D gene. The CDR3 runs 14 residues. CDR1 MDHEN and CDR2 SYDVKM come from the germline V gene. Trimming shortened V by 3 bases and J by 2 bases, and 11 bases separated the two germline ends. The CDR3 sequence is CASSFRQPAYEQYF. The CDR3 DNA reads as TGTGCCAGCAGTTTTCGTCAGCCTGCCTACGAGCAGTACTTC.

This clonotype came up many times. A library made for alpha chains picked up this beta chain off target, so its size means little. The chain recombines TRBV5-1 with TRBJ2-1; D ambiguous. The germline V gene encodes CDR1 SGHRS and CDR2 YFSETQ. The CDR3 runs 12 residues. V was trimmed by 0 bases and J by 10 bases, leaving 8 bases between them. The CDR3 DNA follows: TGCGCCAGCAGCTTGGCCCTCGGGGAGCAGTTCTTC. This encodes CASSLALGEQFF.

This clonotype was seen ten or more times. Found in a library prepared for alpha chains, this beta chain is an off-target read, and its abundance has little meaning. The V and J genes are TRBV27 and TRBJ2-7, with D maybe TRBD2 (5 bases). Deletions cut 7 bases from V and 6 bases from J, with 16 bases between. The CDR3 extends over 13 amino acids. Germline V gene data show CDR1 as MNHEY and CDR2 as SMNVEV (reference sequence). This chain's CDR3 is CASTRDRSGEQYF. The CDR3 coding sequence is TGTGCCAGCACTCGGGATAGGTCGGGCGAGCAGTACTTC.

On this clonotype itself: With the library built for alpha chains, this beta chain is off target and its frequency is not meaningful. This chain connects TRBV6-5 to TRBJ2-3, with 7 bases that match TRBD2. Trimming at V came to 6 bases and at J to 0 bases, leaving 9 bases not matched to a gene. Germline V gene data show CDR1 as MNHEY and CDR2 as SVGAGI. This CDR3 is 16 amino acids long. Here the CDR3 DNA reads TGTGCCAGCAGACCCCCTAGCGGAACCAGCACAGATACGCAGTATTTT. This encodes CASRPPSGTSTDTQYF.

Remarks on this clonotype: As an off-target read in a library built for alpha chains, this beta chain has a frequency of little significance. V gene TRBV20-1 combines with J gene TRBJ2-7, with D unclear. CDR1 DFQATT and CDR2 SNEGSKA come from the germline V gene (reference sequence). V shed 7 bases and J shed 7 bases, with 17 bases lying between them. CDR3 length equals 12 residues. For the CDR3, the DNA is TGCAGTGTATTGGGCCTTAAGGGTGAGCAGTACTTC. Protein sequence: CSVLGLKGEQYF.

This clonotype was seen repeatedly, ten times or more. For a library built for alpha chains, this beta chain is a stray read; little rests on its size. The V and J genes are TRBV7-9 and TRBJ2-2, with unresolved D. The CDR3 consists of 15 residues. V shed 8 bases and J shed 2 bases, with 15 bases lying between them. CDR1 and CDR2 (germline): SEHNR, FQNEAQ (reference sequence). The CDR3 nucleotides are TGTGCCAGCGGCTGGACGGATCCTAACACCGGGGAGCTGTTTTTT. Protein sequence: CASGWTDPNTGELFF. Filled out from reference TRBV7-9 and TRBJ2-2, the complete variable domain reads DTGVSQNPRHKITKRGQNVTFRCDPISEHNRLYWYRQTLGQGPEFLTYFQNEAQLEKSRLLSDRFSAERPKGSFSTLEIQRTEQGDSAMYLCASGWTDPNTGELFFGEGSRLTVL.

In its sample, this clonotype was seen many times. Found in a library prepared for alpha chains, this beta chain is an off-target read, and its abundance has little meaning. This sequence joins TRBV2 and TRBJ2-5; D not certain. CDR3 size: 12 residues. The germline V and J ends were trimmed by 4 bases and 5 bases, with 8 bases remaining between them. CDR1 is SNHLY, CDR2 FYNNEI, per germline. The CDR3 sequence is CASSALDETQYF. The CDR3 region has the DNA TGTGCCAGCAGTGCCCTAGATGAGACCCAGTACTTC.

This clonotype was seen many times. This beta chain is off target for a library built for alpha chains, so its abundance means little. The chain uses TRBV18 and TRBJ1-2; tentative D call: TRBD1 (5 bases). Germline V lookup: CDR1 KGHSH, CDR2 LQKENI. Deletions cut 0 bases from V and 3 bases from J, with 5 bases between. CDR3 length: 13 residues. Here the CDR3 DNA reads TGTGCCAGCTCACCACCGGGGGACTATGGCTACACCTTC. Translation gives CASSPPGDYGYTF.

This clonotype was counted ten times or more. Since it is a stray read in a library aimed at alpha chains, this beta chain has a size that is not meaningful. The chain joins TRBV15 to TRBJ2-5; D gene unclear. The CDR3 totals 13 residues. Germline loops: CDR1 LNHNV, CDR2 YYDKDF (reference sequence). Trimming cost V 3 bases and J 1 base, with 6 bases left between them. Here the CDR3 reads CATSRSSQETQYF. Here the CDR3 DNA reads TGTGCCACCAGCAGGAGTAGCCAAGAGACCCAGTACTTC.

To note about this clonotype: The library was prepared for alpha chains; this beta chain is a stray read, so its frequency means little. The V and J genes are TRBV3-1 and TRBJ2-5, with 12 bases fitting TRBD2. Germline lookup yields CDR1 LGHDT and CDR2 YNNKEL (reference sequence). V lost 4 bases and J lost 3; bases outside the gene matches: 6. The CDR3 runs 16 residues. The CDR3 is CASSPTSGRPKETQYF. For the CDR3, the DNA is TGTGCCAGCAGCCCTACTAGCGGGAGGCCGAAAGAGACCCAGTACTTC.